The next 24 T cell receptor beta chains were all read from a single sample in a study of blood T cells in healthy people across ages. Next came a second PCR, run for about 6 to 11 cycles, which used a sample-barcoded 5' primer along with a J-beta primer mix. Each CDR3 protein is one row after TCRdb ran MiXCR on the 5' RACE reads. Among about 640,000 distinct CDR3 sequences listed, approximately 59% were seen once. The specimen sequenced was blood. The receptors come from a man aged 55 to 69 in good health.

The gene calls are TRBV7-2 and TRBJ2-3; tentative D call: TRBD1 (6 bases). Germline-derived CDR1 and CDR2 are SGHTA and FQGNSA. CDR3 size: 14 residues. Trimming removed 5 bases from V and 0 bases from J, with 9 bases in between. The DNA for the CDR3 is TGTGCCAGCAGCACAGGGCTTAGCACAGATACGCAGTATTTT. Translated: CASSTGLSTDTQYF.

The CDR3 nucleotides read TGCAGCGTGAGAGGATTAGGAAACACCATATATTTT. Translated: CSVRGLGNTIYF. The J gene is TRBJ1-3, the V gene TRBV29-1; D unresolved. The CDR3 is 12 amino acids. The germline CDR1 and CDR2 sequences are SQVTM and ANQGSEA. V was cut by 6 bases and J by 4 bases, with 10 bases left in between.

This clonotype was seen just once. The genes are TRBV3-1 and TRBJ2-3, with TRBD1 matching over 7 bases. The germline CDR1 and CDR2 sequences are LGHDT and YNNKEL (reference sequence). Germline trimming cut 2 bases from V and 9 bases from J; bases unmatched to any gene: 8. This CDR3 comprises 14 residues. DNA of the CDR3: TGTGCCAGCAGCCAATTGGGACAGTTGCCGACGCAGTATTTT. Translated, it gives CASSQLGQLPTQYF.

The gene calls are TRBV6-1 and TRBJ2-2, with 9 nucleotides matching TRBD2. The CDR3 sequence is 17 residues long. V shed 5 bases and J 2 bases; nucleotides not matched to a gene: 9. The germline V gene encodes CDR1 MNHNS and CDR2 SASEGT. The CDR3 spells CASSRSASGVNTGELFF. In DNA, the CDR3 is TGTGCCAGCAGTCGATCTGCTAGCGGGGTCAACACCGGGGAGCTGTTTTTT.

The chain recombines TRBV20-1 with TRBJ2-1; TRBD2 matches at 9 bases. The CDR3 has 15 amino acids. V shed 0 bases and J 6 bases; nucleotides not matched to a gene: 6. Germline values: CDR1 DFQATT, CDR2 SNEGSKA (reference sequence). Here the CDR3 reads CSARDGGGGGNEQFF. The CDR3 DNA follows: TGCAGTGCTAGAGATGGCGGGGGGGGTGGCAATGAGCAGTTCTTC.

This clonotype was counted a few times. The V and J genes are TRBV7-2 and TRBJ2-5; D is undetermined. V gave up 4 bases and J gave up 1 base, with 13 bases separating them. Germline V gene sequence: CDR1 SGHTA, CDR2 FQGNSA. The CDR3 is 15 amino acids. The CDR3 is CASSSNPGPQETQYF. The CDR3 DNA is TGTGCCAGCAGCTCCAATCCCGGGCCCCAAGAGACCCAGTACTTC.

Written as DNA, the CDR3 is TGCAGTGCTAGAGTAACAGCGAATCAGCCCCAGCATTTT. Translation gives CSARVTANQPQHF. The V call is TRBV20-1, the J call TRBJ1-5; D is unclear. CDR3 length: 13 amino acids. CDR1 and CDR2 from the germline V gene are DFQATT and SNEGSKA (reference sequence). V was shortened by 1 base and J by 4 bases, with 8 bases between the two germline ends.

The V call is TRBV7-8, the J call TRBJ1-2; the match to TRBD1 covers 7 bases. CDR3 size: 18 residues. The V gene's germline CDR1 is SGHVS and CDR2 FQNEAQ. With 5 bases clipped from V and 8 bases from J, the junction kept 23 bases outside the gene matches. CDR3 loop: CASSPETGSNFFPRGYTF. The CDR3 DNA follows: TGTGCCAGCAGCCCCGAGACAGGGTCCAATTTTTTCCCCCGGGGCTACACCTTC.

Concerning this clonotype: A much larger clone lies one base from this, so it may be a read error. This rearrangement joins TRBV10-3 to TRBJ2-5; 7 bases fit TRBD2. The CDR3 contains 13 residues. V dropped 6 bases and J dropped 7; count of bases not matched to a gene: 8. Germline-derived CDR1 and CDR2 are ENHRY and SYGVKD. The CDR3 reads CAISSAGRATQYF. The CDR3 DNA is TGTGCCATCAGCTCAGCGGGGCGGGCGACCCAGTACTTC.

The chain combines TRBV6-1 with TRBJ2-7, with D possibly being TRBD1 or TRBD2 (5 bases each). Germline-derived CDR1 and CDR2 are MNHNS and SASEGT. The CDR3 runs 13 residues. With 3 bases removed from V and 5 bases from J, the gap between germline ends came to 11 bases. DNA for the CDR3: TGTGCCAGCAGTGACCAGGGAGTAAACGAGCAGTACTTC. Its translation is CASSDQGVNEQYF.

V gene TRBV11-2 combines with J gene TRBJ2-7; D gene ambiguous. CDR3 length: 15 amino acids. Trimming took off 5 bases at V and 3 bases at J, with 17 bases between the two ends. The germline gives CDR1 SGHAT, CDR2 FQNNGV. The CDR3 nucleotides are TGTGCCAGCAGCACCGACGGTCTAAGGCTCTACGAGCAGTACTTC. It is translated as CASSTDGLRLYEQYF. The variable domain in full, completed from reference TRBV11-2 and TRBJ2-7, reads EAGVAQSPRYKIIEKRQSVAFWCNPISGHATLYWYQQILGQGPKLLIQFQNNGVVDDSQLPKDRFSAERLKGVDSTLKIQPAKLEDSAVYLCASSTDGLRLYEQYFGPGTRLTVT.

This chain's CDR3 is CASRGPYTGELFF. CDR3 in DNA: TGTGCCTCTCGGGGGCCCTACACCGGGGAGCTGTTTTTT. This chain uses TRBV28 with TRBJ2-2; D assignment may be TRBD1 or TRBD2 (6 bases each). Germline V gene lookup returns CDR1 MDHEN and CDR2 SYDVKM. CDR3 length: 13 amino acids. Between the trimmed V and J ends, which lost 11 bases and 3 bases, there was a span of 13 bases.

The genes are TRBV10-3 and TRBJ2-6, with D tentatively TRBD1 (6 bases). Deletions cut 4 bases from V and 0 bases from J, with 7 bases between. Germline V gives CDR1 ENHRY, CDR2 SYGVKD. The CDR3 has 15 residues. The CDR3 region is CAISGQVSGANVLTF. As DNA, the CDR3 is TGTGCCATCAGTGGACAGGTCTCTGGGGCCAACGTCCTGACTTTC.

V is TRBV3-1 and J is TRBJ1-6; no clear D gene. Trimming left V 0 bases short and J 4 bases short, with 16 bases between. This CDR3 has 18 amino acids. Germline loops: CDR1 LGHDT, CDR2 YNNKEL (reference sequence). The CDR3, as DNA: TGTGCCAGCAGCCAAGAGCGCCGGTCCCCGGTGTATAATTCACCCCTCCACTTT. It is translated as CASSQERRSPVYNSPLHF.

J is TRBJ2-5 and V is TRBV10-1; 8 nucleotides agree with TRBD2. Germline V gene sequence: CDR1 WNHNN, CDR2 SYGVQD (reference sequence). V gave up 0 bases and J gave up 1 base; unmatched junction bases: 4. The CDR3 runs to 16 residues. Here the CDR3 DNA reads TGCGCCAGCAGTGAGTCAATAGCGGGGAGCCAAGAGACCCAGTACTTC. Its translation is CASSESIAGSQETQYF.

This clonotype was counted ten times or more. The CDR3 protein is CSAGDRGQETQYF. CDR3 sequence (DNA): TGCAGTGCTGGGGACAGGGGACAAGAGACCCAGTACTTC. This sequence joins TRBV20-1 and TRBJ2-5; the match to TRBD1 covers 10 bases. V trimming: 5 bases; J trimming: 2 bases; junction bases outside the gene matches: 2. The CDR3 is 13 amino acids. The germline CDR1 and CDR2 sequences are DFQATT and SNEGSKA (reference sequence).

The chain joins TRBV15 to TRBJ2-3; TRBD1 might be the D (5 bases). V was clipped by 3 bases and J by 3 bases, with 13 bases between them. CDR1 is LNHNV, CDR2 YYDKDF, per germline (reference sequence). The CDR3 consists of 15 residues. Here the CDR3 DNA reads TGTGCCACCAGCAGGGAGATCAGGGTTACAGATACGCAGTATTTT. Protein sequence: CATSREIRVTDTQYF. The full variable domain, completed using reference TRBV15 and TRBJ2-3, is DAMVIQNPRYQVTQFGKPVTLSCSQTLNHNVMYWYQQKSSQAPKLLFHYYDKDFNNEADTPDNFQSRRPNTSFCFLDIRSPGLGDTAMYLCATSREIRVTDTQYFGPGTRLTVL.

This clonotype occurred a few times. This chain links TRBV9 with TRBJ1-2, with a possible D match to TRBD1 (6 bases). V lost 0 bases to trimming and J lost 4 bases, with 16 bases between them. CDR1 is SGDLS and CDR2 is YYNGEE in the germline V gene. CDR3 size: 16 residues. The CDR3 protein is CASSVDEGGSGYGYTF. In nucleotides, the CDR3 is TGTGCCAGCAGCGTAGATGAGGGGGGCTCGGGCTATGGCTACACCTTC.

This chain connects TRBV5-5 to TRBJ1-1; 12 bases map to TRBD1. Germline-derived CDR1 and CDR2 are SGHKS and YYEKEE (reference sequence). Trimming at V came to 1 base and at J to 4 bases, leaving 2 bases not matched to a gene. This CDR3 is built from 15 residues. The chain's CDR3 is CASSLTGQGATEAFF. CDR3 nucleotide sequence: TGTGCCAGCAGCTTGACGGGACAGGGGGCCACTGAAGCTTTCTTT. Filled out from reference TRBV5-5 and TRBJ1-1, the complete variable domain reads DAGVTQSPTHLIKTRGQQVTLRCSPISGHKSVSWYQQVLGQGPQFIFQYYEKEERGRGNFPDRFSARQFPNYSSELNVNALLLGDSALYLCASSLTGQGATEAFFGQGTRLTVV.

The chain combines TRBV6-2 or TRBV6-3 with TRBJ1-5; 9 bases map to TRBD1. The CDR3 sequence is 14 residues long. Per germline, CDR1 MNHEY and CDR2 SVGEGT. With 6 bases clipped from V and 5 bases from J, the junction kept 5 bases outside the gene matches. The CDR3 loop is CASRVTGGDQPQHF. CDR3 nucleotide sequence: TGTGCCAGCAGAGTTACAGGGGGCGATCAGCCCCAGCATTTT.

This clonotype was found a few times. J is TRBJ2-1 and V is TRBV24-1, with TRBD2 as a possible D gene (6 bases). Germline CDR1 reads KGHDR; CDR2 reads SFDVKD. Trimming removed 5 bases from V and 1 base from J, with 26 bases in between. The CDR3 is 20 amino acids. The CDR3 here is CATSGGPGLSPRSSYNEQFF. The CDR3 DNA reads TGTGCCACCAGTGGTGGACCGGGACTGTCCCCGCGGAGTTCCTACAATGAGCAGTTCTTC.

The V gene is TRBV28, the J gene TRBJ2-1; D gene uncertain. Trimming took 6 bases from V and 0 from J, leaving 6 bases between them. The germline V gene has CDR1 MDHEN and CDR2 SYDVKM. The CDR3 is 13 amino acids. DNA of the CDR3: TGTGCCAGCAGATTAGGCTCCTACAATGAGCAGTTCTTC. This codes for CASRLGSYNEQFF.

The chain carries TRBV7-9 and TRBJ1-1, with TRBD1 as a possible D gene (6 bases). Per germline, CDR1 SEHNR and CDR2 FQNEAQ (reference sequence). The CDR3 spans 15 residues. Trimming pared 5 bases from V and 2 bases from J, leaving 15 bases between. CDR3 DNA sequence: TGTGCCAGCAGCACCCGACAGGCCCTTAACACTGAAGCTTTCTTT. Translation gives CASSTRQALNTEAFF.

This clonotype was recorded only once. The chain carries TRBV7-2 and TRBJ2-5; 7 bases map to TRBD2. CDR1 and CDR2 from the germline V gene are SGHTA and FQGNSA. The CDR3 extends over 15 amino acids. V trimming: 5 bases; J trimming: 1 base; junction bases outside the gene matches: 7. In DNA form, the CDR3 reads TGTGCCAGCAGCCCAGTGCGGGGGTCCCAAGAGACCCAGTACTTC. Its protein is CASSPVRGSQETQYF.